One sample yielded the 8 T cell receptor beta chains listed below, sequenced in a study of immune characterization of retroperitoneal liposarcoma. Each CDR3 protein is one row after TCRdb ran MiXCR on the PCR reads. The repertoire holds more than 4,500 distinct CDR3 sequences, roughly 34% seen once, with 28% in the top ten. Sequencing was done on a sample of tumor tissue. The receptors come from a female donor with retroperitoneal liposarcoma.

This clonotype appeared a few times. The genes are TRBV5-5 and TRBJ2-1, with D perhaps matching TRBD1 (7 bases). Looked up from germline, CDR1 is SGHKS and CDR2 is YYEKEE (reference sequence). Trimming took off 4 bases at V and 13 bases at J, with 18 bases between the two ends. The CDR3 spans 13 residues. This chain's CDR3 is CASSRGTEETQFF. The CDR3 DNA reads as TGTGCCAGCAGCCGGGGGACAGAAGAGACCCAGTTCTTC.

There are a few counts of this clonotype. The J gene is TRBJ2-2, the V gene TRBV7-8; D gene uncertain. With 1 base removed from V and 1 base from J, the gap between germline ends came to 7 bases. This CDR3 has 15 amino acids. Germline V gene lookup returns CDR1 SGHVS and CDR2 FQNEAQ. This CDR3 reads CASSLVDLNTGELFF. The CDR3 DNA reads TGTGCCAGCAGCTTAGTCGACTTGAACACCGGGGAGCTGTTTTTT.

The sample holds a few counts of this clonotype. The chain employs TRBV12-3 or TRBV12-4 and TRBJ2-1; 10 bases match TRBD1. The end of the DNA aligns better with TRBJ2-7, so the J call may be wrong. The CDR3 contains 14 residues. Here the CDR3 DNA reads TGTGCCAGCAGGCCGGGACAGGGGCCTAGTGAGCAGTACTTC. Its protein product is CASRPGQGPSEQYF.

The genes are TRBV27 and TRBJ2-5, with TRBD1 identical over 12 bases. The J call is doubtful: the DNA matches TRBJ2-7 better. The CDR3 totals 16 residues. CDR1 and CDR2 (germline): MNHEY, SMNVEV (reference sequence). DNA for the CDR3: TGTGCCAGCAGTTTAACCCTAGGGACAGGGGGCGTCGAGCAGTACTTC. The encoded protein is CASSLTLGTGGVEQYF.

The genes are TRBV11-1 and TRBJ2-5; 10 bases map to TRBD2. V shed 6 bases, J shed 11 bases, and the junction held 15 bases outside the gene matches. The CDR3 has 15 amino acids. Germline-derived CDR1 and CDR2 are SGHAT and FQDESV (reference sequence). CDR3 protein: CASRATASGSYEQYF. The CDR3 DNA is TGTGCCAGCAGGGCGACTGCTAGCGGGAGCTATGAGCAGTACTTC.

The rearrangement uses TRBV6-5 and TRBJ2-1; 9 nucleotides align to TRBD2. Losses at the gene ends were 5 bases for V and 2 bases for J; bases not matched to a gene: 13. The CDR3 covers 18 residues. The germline CDR1 and CDR2 sequences are MNHEY and SVGAGI. Written as DNA, the CDR3 is TGTGCCAGCAGTCGCAGGACTAGCGAAACTGTTCCCTACAATGAGCAGTTCTTC. This codes for CASSRRTSETVPYNEQFF.

V gene TRBV10-1 combines with J gene TRBJ2-1; possibly TRBD2 for D (6 bases). Germline loops: CDR1 WNHNN, CDR2 SYGVQD (reference sequence). The CDR3 covers 15 residues. Trimming left V 6 bases short and J 7 bases short, with 19 bases between. The CDR3 DNA reads as TGCGCCAGCAGCCAGGGCCCCGGAGCGGGTAATGAGCAGTTCTTC. Its protein product is CASSQGPGAGNEQFF.

This clonotype was counted a few times. The chain employs TRBV7-2 and TRBJ2-3; D is perhaps TRBD2 (6 bases). CDR1 is SGHTA, CDR2 FQGNSA, per germline. The CDR3 has 16 residues. V was pared by 0 bases and J by 4 bases, with 14 bases between. This CDR3 reads CASSLAPWRRADTQYF. DNA of the CDR3: TGTGCCAGCAGCTTAGCGCCATGGAGGAGGGCAGATACGCAGTATTTT.